The following is a T cell receptor (beta chain) sequence with its context. Its matching antigen is unknown. Different DNA sequences within this sample yield the same CDR3. The data were taken from a study of OX40 agonist ivuxolimab in advanced cancers. Study results and limitations: Among the least clonally expanded were partial responders at 0.1-3.0 mg/kg.

The assay was immunoSEQ multiplex PCR, and TCRdb's table has in-frame clones only and misses some. The table includes nearly 80,000 clones, roughly 88% detected once. The CDR3 sequence is 14 residues long. V dropped 7 bases and J dropped 1; count of bases not matched to a gene: 6. Germline values: CDR1 MNHEY, CDR2 SVGAGI. This specimen consisted of CD4+ or CD8+ T cells sorted from blood, obtained in a trial of the OX40 agonist ivuxolimab. The sequence derives from an adult with an advanced solid tumor such as melanoma, head and neck, liver or kidney cancer. The chain recombines TRBV6-5 with TRBJ2-5; 7 bases align to TRBD1. In DNA form, the CDR3 reads TGTGCCAGCATCGGGACAGAACCCCAAGAGACCCAGTACTTC. This encodes CASIGTEPQETQYF.